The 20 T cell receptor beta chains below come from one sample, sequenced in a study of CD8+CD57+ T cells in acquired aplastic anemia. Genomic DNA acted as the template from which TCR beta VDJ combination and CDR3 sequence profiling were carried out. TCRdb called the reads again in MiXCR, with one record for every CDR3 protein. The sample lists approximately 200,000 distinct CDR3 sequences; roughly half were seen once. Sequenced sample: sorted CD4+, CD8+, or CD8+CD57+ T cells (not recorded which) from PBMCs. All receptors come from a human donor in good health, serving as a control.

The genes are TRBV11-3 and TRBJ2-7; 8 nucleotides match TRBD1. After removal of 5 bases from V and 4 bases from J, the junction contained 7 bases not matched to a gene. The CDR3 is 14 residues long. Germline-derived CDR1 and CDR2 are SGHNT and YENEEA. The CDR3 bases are TGTGCCAGCAGCCAGGGACAGGAGGCTTACGAGCAGTACTTC. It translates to CASSQGQEAYEQYF.

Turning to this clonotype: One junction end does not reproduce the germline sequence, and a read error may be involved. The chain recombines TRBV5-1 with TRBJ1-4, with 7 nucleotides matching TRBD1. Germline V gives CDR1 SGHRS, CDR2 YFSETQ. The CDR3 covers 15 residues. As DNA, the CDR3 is TGCGCCAGCAGCTCTGGGACAGAAGTTAATGAAAAACTGTTCTTT. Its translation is CASSSGTEVNEKLFF.

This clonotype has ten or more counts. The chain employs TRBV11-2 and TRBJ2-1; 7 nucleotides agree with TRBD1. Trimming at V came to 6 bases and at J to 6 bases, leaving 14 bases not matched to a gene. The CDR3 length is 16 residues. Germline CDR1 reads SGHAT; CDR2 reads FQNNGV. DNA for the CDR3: TGTGCCAGCAGACTACCGGGACAGCCGTATCTCAATGAGCAGTTCTTC. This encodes CASRLPGQPYLNEQFF.

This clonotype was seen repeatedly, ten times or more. CDR3 loop: CASSQDRRTSTGETQYF. As DNA, the CDR3 is TGTGCCAGCAGCCAAGATCGCCGGACTAGCACCGGTGAGACCCAGTACTTC. The gene calls are TRBV4-2 and TRBJ2-5; the match to TRBD2 covers 8 bases. Germline CDR1 reads LGHNA; CDR2 reads YNFKEQ. V dropped 0 bases and J dropped 5; count of bases not matched to a gene: 11. There are 17 residues in the CDR3.

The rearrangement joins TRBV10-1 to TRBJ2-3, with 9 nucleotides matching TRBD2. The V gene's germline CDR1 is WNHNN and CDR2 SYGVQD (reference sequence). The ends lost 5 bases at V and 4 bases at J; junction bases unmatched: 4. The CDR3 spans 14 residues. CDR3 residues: CASSSSGTADTQYF. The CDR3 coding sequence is TGCGCCAGCAGTTCTAGCGGGACCGCAGATACGCAGTATTTT.

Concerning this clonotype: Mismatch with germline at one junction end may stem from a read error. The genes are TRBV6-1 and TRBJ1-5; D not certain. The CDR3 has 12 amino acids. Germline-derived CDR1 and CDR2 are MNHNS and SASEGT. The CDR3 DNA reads TGTGCCAGCAGTTTTTTAAATCAGCCCCAGCGTTTT. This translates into CASSFLNQPQRF.

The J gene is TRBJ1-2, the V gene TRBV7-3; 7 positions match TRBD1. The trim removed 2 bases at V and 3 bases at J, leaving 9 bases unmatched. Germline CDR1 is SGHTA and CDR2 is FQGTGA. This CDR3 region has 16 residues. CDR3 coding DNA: TGTGCCAGCAGCTTAGTCGCGGCAGGGGGGTACTATGGCTACACCTTC. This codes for CASSLVAAGGYYGYTF.

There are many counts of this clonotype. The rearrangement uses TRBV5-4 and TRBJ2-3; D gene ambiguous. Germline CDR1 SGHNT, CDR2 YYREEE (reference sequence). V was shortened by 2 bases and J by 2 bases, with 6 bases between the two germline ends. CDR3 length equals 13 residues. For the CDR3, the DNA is TGTGCCAGCAGCTTCTTCTCCACAGATACGCAGTATTTT. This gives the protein CASSFFSTDTQYF.

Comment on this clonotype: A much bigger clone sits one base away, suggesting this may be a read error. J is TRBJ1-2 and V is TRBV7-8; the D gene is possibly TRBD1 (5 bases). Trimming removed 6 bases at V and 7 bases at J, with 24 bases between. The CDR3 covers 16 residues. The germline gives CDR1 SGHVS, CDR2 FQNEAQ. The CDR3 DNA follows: TGTGCCAGCAGTTACGGCAGGGACGACGCTTCTTGTGGCTACACCTTC. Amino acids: CASSYGRDDASCGYTF. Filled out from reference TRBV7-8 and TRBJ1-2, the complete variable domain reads GAGVSQSPRYKVAKRGQDVALRCDPISGHVSLFWYQQALGQGPEFLTYFQNEAQLDKSGLPSDRFFAERPEGSVSTLKIQRTQQEDSAVYLCASSYGRDDASCGYTFGSGTRLTVV.

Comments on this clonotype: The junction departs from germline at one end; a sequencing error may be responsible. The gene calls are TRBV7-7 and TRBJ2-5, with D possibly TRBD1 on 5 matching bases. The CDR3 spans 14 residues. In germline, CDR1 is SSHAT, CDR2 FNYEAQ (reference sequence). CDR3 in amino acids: CASSLPGGHETQYF. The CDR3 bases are TGTGCTAGCAGCTTACCCGGCGGACACGAGACCCAGTACTTC.

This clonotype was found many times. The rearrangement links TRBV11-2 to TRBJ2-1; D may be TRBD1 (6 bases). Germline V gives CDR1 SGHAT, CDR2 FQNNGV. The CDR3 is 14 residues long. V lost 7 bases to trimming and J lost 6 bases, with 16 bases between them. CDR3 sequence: CASNVRLQGNEQFF. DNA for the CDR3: TGTGCCAGCAATGTAAGGCTACAGGGCAATGAGCAGTTCTTC.

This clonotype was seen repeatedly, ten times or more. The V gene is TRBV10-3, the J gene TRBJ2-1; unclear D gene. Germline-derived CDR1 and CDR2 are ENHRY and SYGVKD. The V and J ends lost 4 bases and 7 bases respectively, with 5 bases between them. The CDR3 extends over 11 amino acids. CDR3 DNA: TGTGCCATCAGTGTGGGGAATGAGCAGTTCTTC. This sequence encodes CAISVGNEQFF.

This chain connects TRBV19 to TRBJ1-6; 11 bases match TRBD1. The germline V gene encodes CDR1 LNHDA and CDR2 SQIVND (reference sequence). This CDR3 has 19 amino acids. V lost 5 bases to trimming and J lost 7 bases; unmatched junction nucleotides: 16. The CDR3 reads CASSEGGQGAAKRNSPLHF. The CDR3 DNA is TGTGCCAGTAGTGAAGGAGGACAGGGGGCGGCGAAGCGAAATTCACCCCTCCACTTT.

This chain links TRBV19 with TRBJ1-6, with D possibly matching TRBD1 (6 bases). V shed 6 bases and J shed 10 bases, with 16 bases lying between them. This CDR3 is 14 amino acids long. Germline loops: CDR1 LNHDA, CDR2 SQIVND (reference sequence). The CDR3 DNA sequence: TGTGCCAGTAGGTCAGGGGCGGGGAACTCACCCCTCCACTTT. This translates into CASRSGAGNSPLHF.

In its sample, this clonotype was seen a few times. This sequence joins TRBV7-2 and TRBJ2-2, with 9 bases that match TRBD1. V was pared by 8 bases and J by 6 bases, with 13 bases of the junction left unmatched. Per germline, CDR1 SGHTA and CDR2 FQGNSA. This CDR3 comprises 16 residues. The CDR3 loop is CASSPPGTGIAGELFF. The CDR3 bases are TGTGCCAGCTCACCTCCTGGGACAGGGATAGCCGGGGAGCTGTTTTTT.

The CDR3 loop is CASSTTGWLPYEQYF. The CDR3 DNA reads TGTGCCAGTAGTACTACAGGGTGGTTGCCCTACGAGCAGTACTTC. The chain recombines TRBV19 with TRBJ2-7; D possibly corresponds to TRBD1 (6 bases). Trimming shortened V by 4 bases and J by 2 bases, and 15 bases separated the two germline ends. Germline loops: CDR1 LNHDA, CDR2 SQIVND (reference sequence). The CDR3 has 15 amino acids.

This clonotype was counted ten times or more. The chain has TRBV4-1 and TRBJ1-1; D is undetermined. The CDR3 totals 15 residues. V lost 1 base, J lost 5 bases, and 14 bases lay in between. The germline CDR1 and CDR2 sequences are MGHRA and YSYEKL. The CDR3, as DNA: TGCGCCAGCAGCCAAGGGCGGGTAGAGGCGACTGAAGCTTTCTTT. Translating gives CASSQGRVEATEAFF.

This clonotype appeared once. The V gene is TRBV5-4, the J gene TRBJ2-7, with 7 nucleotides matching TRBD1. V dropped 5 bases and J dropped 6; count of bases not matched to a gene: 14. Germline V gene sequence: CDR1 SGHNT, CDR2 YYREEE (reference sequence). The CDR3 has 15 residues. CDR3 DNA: TGTGCCAGCAGTGCCCCACCGGGACAGCTCGGCGAGCAGTACTTC. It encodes CASSAPPGQLGEQYF.

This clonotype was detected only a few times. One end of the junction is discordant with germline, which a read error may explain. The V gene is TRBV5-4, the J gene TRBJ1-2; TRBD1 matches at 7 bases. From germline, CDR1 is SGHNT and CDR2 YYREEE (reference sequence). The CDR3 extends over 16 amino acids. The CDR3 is CAGSKQGMGLVRGYTF. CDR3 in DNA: TGTGCCGGCAGCAAACAGGGGATGGGACTTGTAAGGGGCTACACCTTC.

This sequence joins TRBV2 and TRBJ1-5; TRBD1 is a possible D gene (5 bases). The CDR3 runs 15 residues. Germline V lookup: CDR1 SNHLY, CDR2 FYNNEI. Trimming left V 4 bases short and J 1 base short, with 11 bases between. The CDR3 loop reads CASSVVRESNQPQHF. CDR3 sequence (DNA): TGTGCCAGCAGTGTGGTCAGGGAGAGCAATCAGCCCCAGCATTTT.